The 26 T cell receptor beta chains reported below all come from one sample, sequenced in a study of naive and memory T cell subsets. Which antigens these TCRs recognize remains unknown. Study observations and caveats: Possibly reflecting memory cells re-expressing CD45RA, a few larger clonotypes occurred in naive repertoires, especially CD8.

The beta constant-region primer was an equimolar mix of two oligonucleotides covering TRBC1 and TRBC2. Nested alpha and beta constant-region primers with the SP2 primer drove four PCR rounds on ligated cDNA. MiXCR, run by TCRdb on the UMI-ligation and nested PCR reads, gives a single entry per CDR3 protein. The repertoire includes 130,000 to 150,000 distinct CDR3 sequences, roughly 22% of them detected once, and 0.1% to 0.11% sits in the top ten. Input material: naive CD4+ T cells from blood. The receptor source for this set is a human donor in good health.

The table lists this clonotype with a few counts. The rearrangement links TRBV12-3 or TRBV12-4 to TRBJ2-3; 10 bases agree with TRBD2. V lost 7 bases, J lost 4 bases, and 2 bases stayed unmatched. The CDR3 runs 13 residues. The CDR3 region has the DNA TGTGCCAGCACTAGCGGGAGACCAGATACGCAGTATTTT. Its protein is CASTSGRPDTQYF.

This clonotype appeared a few times. Here the CDR3 DNA reads TGTGCCAGCAGTCAAGGACAGGGGGGAAACACCGGGGAGCTGTTTTTT. Translation: CASSQGQGGNTGELFF. The gene calls are TRBV2 and TRBJ2-2; 10 bases line up with TRBD1. Germline V gene lookup returns CDR1 SNHLY and CDR2 FYNNEI. This CDR3 has 16 amino acids. With V trimmed by 5 bases and J by 2 bases, 5 bases remained unmatched.

Concerning this clonotype: The limits of the CDR3 on the DNA are not certain, so only TCRdb's listed CDR3 is given. The gene calls are TRBV6-6 and TRBJ1-2. With termini counted, the CDR3 has 11 amino acids. Germline values: CDR1 MNHNY, CDR2 SVGAGI (reference sequence). The CDR3: CASTPDFRYTF.

This chain links TRBV28 with TRBJ2-7, with D possibly being TRBD1 (5 bases). Looked up from germline, CDR1 is MDHEN and CDR2 is SYDVKM. V lost 3 bases to trimming and J lost 1 base, with 16 bases between them. This CDR3 spans 16 amino acids. In nucleotides, the CDR3 is TGTGCCAGCAGTTTGCCAGGGAAGCTAATATCCTACGAGCAGTACTTC. Translated, it gives CASSLPGKLISYEQYF.

The chain carries TRBV28 and TRBJ2-5, with D possibly matching TRBD2 (5 bases). Between the trimmed V and J ends, which lost 6 bases and 2 bases, there was a span of 19 bases. This CDR3 contains 16 residues. Per the germline V gene, CDR1 is MDHEN and CDR2 is SYDVKM. The CDR3 protein is CASSPLRELRQETQYF. CDR3 nucleotide sequence: TGTGCCAGCAGCCCGCTGAGGGAGCTCCGACAAGAGACCCAGTACTTC.

This clonotype was counted between two and nine times. This chain links TRBV7-6 with TRBJ2-1, with 7 bases fitting TRBD2. The germline V gene encodes CDR1 SGHVS and CDR2 FNYEAQ. This CDR3 has 16 residues. Trimming removed 5 bases from V and 2 bases from J; junction bases left unmatched: 9. The CDR3 DNA reads as TGTGCCAGCAGCCCAGGCTCTAGCGGTACCTACAATGAGCAGTTCTTC. Translating it yields CASSPGSSGTYNEQFF. The full variable domain, rest sourced from reference TRBV7-6 and TRBJ2-1, is GAGVSQSPRYKVTKRGQDVALRCDPISGHVSLYWYRQALGQGPEFLTYFNYEAQQDKSGLPNDRFSAERPEGSISTLTIQRTEQRDSAMYRCASSPGSSGTYNEQFFGPGTRLTVL.

This clonotype was counted between two and nine times. The rearrangement uses TRBV28 and TRBJ1-2; a weak D match, TRBD1 (6 bases). With 3 bases removed from V and 2 bases from J, the gap between germline ends came to 13 bases. The CDR3 is 15 amino acids. CDR1 MDHEN and CDR2 SYDVKM come from the germline V gene. The CDR3 spells CASSFLQGWNYGYTF. The CDR3 bases are TGTGCCAGCAGTTTCCTGCAGGGGTGGAACTATGGCTACACCTTC.

The chain recombines TRBV28 with TRBJ2-4, with 11 bases fitting TRBD2. Germline V gene data show CDR1 as MDHEN and CDR2 as SYDVKM. The CDR3 runs to 17 residues. The ends lost 2 bases at V and 4 bases at J; junction bases unmatched: 7. CDR3: CASSLQGLAEIKNIQYF. The CDR3 coding sequence is TGTGCCAGCAGTTTACAGGGACTAGCGGAAATTAAAAACATTCAGTACTTC.

This chain uses TRBV12-3 or TRBV12-4 with TRBJ1-5, with no clear D. CDR3 size: 12 residues. V was shortened by 1 base and J by 7 bases, with 5 bases between the two germline ends. CDR3 loop: CASSLEEQPQHF. CDR3 bases: TGTGCCAGCAGTTTAGAGGAACAGCCCCAGCATTTT.

This clonotype was seen only a few times. V gene TRBV28 combines with J gene TRBJ2-4; D is perhaps TRBD1 (5 bases). CDR3 length equals 15 residues. Trimming took 5 bases from V and 1 from J, leaving 12 bases between them. Germline values: CDR1 MDHEN, CDR2 SYDVKM. This CDR3 is CASSQQVWAKNIQYF. The CDR3 coding sequence is TGTGCCAGCAGTCAACAGGTCTGGGCCAAAAACATTCAGTACTTC.

This clonotype was seen a handful of times. This sequence joins TRBV18 and TRBJ2-7; 8 nucleotides match TRBD1. V lost 4 bases and J lost 2; bases outside the gene matches: 4. The CDR3 is made up of 14 amino acids. The germline gives CDR1 KGHSH, CDR2 LQKENI. For the CDR3, the DNA is TGTGCCAGCTCACAAGCGACAGGGGCCTACGAGCAGTACTTC. This gives the protein CASSQATGAYEQYF.

The chain uses TRBV3-1 and TRBJ1-6; 8 positions match TRBD1. This CDR3 has 14 residues. Germline trimming cut 4 bases from V and 10 bases from J; bases unmatched to any gene: 6. CDR1 is LGHDT and CDR2 is YNNKEL in the germline V gene (reference sequence). The CDR3 reads CASSPGTGTSPLHF. The CDR3 DNA reads TGTGCCAGCAGCCCCGGGACAGGTACATCACCCCTCCACTTT.

This clonotype appeared a few times. The rearrangement links TRBV20-1 to TRBJ1-1; TRBD1 agrees at 7 bases. Germline CDR1 is DFQATT and CDR2 is SNEGSKA (reference sequence). CDR3 size: 13 residues. Trimming cost V 5 bases and J 4 bases; bases outside gene matches: 7. CDR3 coding DNA: TGCAGTGCTCAGACAGGGCGAGGCACTGAAGCTTTCTTT. Protein: CSAQTGRGTEAFF.

This chain connects TRBV6-1 to TRBJ2-1, with D uncertain. CDR1 is MNHNS, CDR2 SASEGT, per germline. V dropped 5 bases and J dropped 8 bases, with 4 bases sitting between them. The length of the CDR3 is 10 residues. CDR3 nucleotide sequence: TGTGCCAGCAGTTTGTATGAGCAGTTCTTC. It specifies CASSLYEQFF.

The chain has TRBV5-1 and TRBJ2-3; TRBD2 matches at 15 bases. The germline CDR1 and CDR2 sequences are SGHRS and YFSETQ. The ends lost 4 bases at V and 4 bases at J; junction bases unmatched: 4. CDR3 length equals 16 residues. The DNA of the CDR3 is TGCGCCAGCAGCCCGGGACTAGCGGGAGGACCAGATACGCAGTATTTT. It specifies CASSPGLAGGPDTQYF. The full variable domain, in which reference TRBV5-1 and TRBJ2-3 provide the parts outside the CDR3, is KAGVTQTPRYLIKTRGQQVTLSCSPISGHRSVSWYQQTPGQGLQFLFEYFSETQRNKGNFPGRFSGRQFSNSRSEMNVSTLELGDSALYLCASSPGLAGGPDTQYFGPGTRLTVL.

In this sample, this clonotype turned up many times. This chain connects TRBV4-1 to TRBJ2-3; D gene ambiguous. Germline V gene data show CDR1 as MGHRA and CDR2 as YSYEKL. The CDR3 totals 14 residues. The V gene lost 0 bases and the J gene lost 8 bases, with 12 bases spanning the gap. The CDR3 region has the DNA TGCGCCAGCAGCCAAGATAATAGGAGAAGTACGCAGTATTTT. Protein: CASSQDNRRSTQYF.

The genes are TRBV28 and TRBJ2-6, with TRBD2 as a possible D gene (7 bases). Per germline, CDR1 MDHEN and CDR2 SYDVKM. This CDR3 contains 18 residues. With 6 bases removed from V and 4 bases from J, the gap between germline ends came to 22 bases. CDR3 region: CASRASMGGREGANVLTF. CDR3 sequence (DNA): TGTGCCAGCAGGGCCTCTATGGGGGGGCGAGAGGGGGCCAACGTCCTGACTTTC.

The V gene is TRBV20-1, the J gene TRBJ1-1, with TRBD1 matching over 9 bases. Trimming cost V 4 bases and J 6 bases; bases outside gene matches: 12. Germline V CDR1 and CDR2: DFQATT, SNEGSKA (reference sequence). This CDR3 contains 15 residues. The CDR3 DNA reads TGCAGTGCTACGCAAACAGGGGGCCTGTTAGCTGAAGCTTTCTTT. Translated, it gives CSATQTGGLLAEAFF.

The chain uses TRBV6-5 and TRBJ2-7, with D possibly being TRBD2 (6 bases). This CDR3 is built from 16 residues. Germline values: CDR1 MNHEY, CDR2 SVGAGI. The ends were cut back, 2 bases at V and 0 bases at J, with 14 bases in the middle. The CDR3: CASSYAGRGNSYEQYF. For the CDR3, the DNA is TGTGCCAGCAGTTACGCGGGGCGAGGAAACTCCTACGAGCAGTACTTC.

This chain connects TRBV3-2 to TRBJ2-1; the D segment call TRBD1 is taken from the table without a DNA check. TRBV3-2 is flagged as a pseudogene. The CDR3 runs 17 residues. CDR3 nucleotide sequence: TGTGCCAGCAGCCCACGGTACAGGGAAGGGACATACAATGAGCAGTTCTTC. Residues: CASSPRYREGTYNEQFF.

The genes are TRBV10-3 and TRBJ2-2; 11 bases agree with TRBD2. The CDR3 is 15 residues long. V gave up 5 bases and J gave up 7 bases; unmatched junction bases: 6. In germline, CDR1 is ENHRY, CDR2 SYGVKD. The CDR3 sequence: CAISILAGVHGELFF. The CDR3 DNA follows: TGTGCCATCAGTATACTAGCGGGAGTTCACGGGGAGCTGTTTTTT.

This clonotype is a singleton in its sample. This chain links TRBV5-6 with TRBJ1-5; weak D call: TRBD1 (6 bases). The V end was cut by 1 base, the J end by 2 bases, with 13 bases between. The germline gives CDR1 SGHDT, CDR2 YYEEEE. The CDR3 contains 16 residues. DNA of the CDR3: TGTGCCAGCAGCTTGCGGGGGCGCGGAGGCAATCAGCCCCAGCATTTT. Its translation is CASSLRGRGGNQPQHF.

The V call is TRBV20-1, the J call TRBJ2-3; D is perhaps TRBD1 or TRBD2 (5 bases each). Germline V lookup: CDR1 DFQATT, CDR2 SNEGSKA (reference sequence). There are 13 residues in the CDR3. Trimming pared 6 bases from V and 2 bases from J, leaving 12 bases between. CDR3 nucleotide sequence: TGCAGTGCCCCGGGACCAAACACAGATACGCAGTATTTT. Translation gives CSAPGPNTDTQYF.

There are a few counts of this clonotype. The chain links TRBV29-1 to TRBJ1-1; D call uncertain. The germline V gene encodes CDR1 SQVTM and CDR2 ANQGSEA. V was pared by 4 bases and J by 5 bases, with 17 bases between. This CDR3 comprises 14 residues. The CDR3 coding sequence is TGCAGCGTTGTGGGCCGCGCGACGAGGACTGAAGCTTTCTTT. Protein product: CSVVGRATRTEAFF.

There are many counts of this clonotype. This sequence joins TRBV7-2 and TRBJ2-7; 9 bases line up with TRBD1. Germline CDR1 is SGHTA and CDR2 is FQGNSA. The junction had 13 bases not matched to a gene; V was cut back by 3 bases and J by 4 bases. CDR3 length: 17 amino acids. Here the CDR3 reads CASSLNSGTGSLYEQYF. In nucleotides, the CDR3 is TGTGCCAGCAGCTTGAACTCCGGGACAGGGAGTCTTTACGAGCAGTACTTC.

This clonotype was picked up many times. V and J are TRBV27 and TRBJ2-4; a weak D match, TRBD2 (6 bases). The CDR3 is made up of 20 amino acids. V dropped 4 bases and J dropped 0 bases, with 25 bases sitting between them. Germline V gene lookup returns CDR1 MNHEY and CDR2 SMNVEV (reference sequence). The DNA for the CDR3 is TGTGCCAGCAGTTCCCTTACGGGGGTGCAAACTGGGGAAGCCAAAAACATTCAGTACTTC. This codes for CASSSLTGVQTGEAKNIQYF.